This entry concerns a single T cell receptor beta chain. The sample comes from a study of blood T cell repertoires in COVID-19. Study in general: Samples of COVID-19 (acute and convalescent) were obtained from the United States, Italy and Spain. T cells, B-cell-depleted T cells, or PBMCs provided the cDNA or gDNA that served as material.

Authors' analysis steps: Reference gene primer amplification yielded estimated nucleated cell counts. Assay used: immunoSEQ multiplex PCR; TCRdb lists only in-frame clones, some missing. From that table come the V and J calls and clone size; the DNA was used to work out D and trimming. The sample consists of fewer than 200,000 clones, roughly 86% of them appearing once. CDR1 PRHDT and CDR2 FYEKMQ come from the germline V gene (reference sequence). This CDR3 contains 16 residues. The J segment lost 10 bases and the V segment lost 6 bases, leaving 14 bases of the junction unmatched. The clonotype comes from a man between 40 and 49 years old with active or convalescent COVID-19. V is TRBV13 and J is TRBJ2-1; TRBD1 aligns across 11 bases. Sample: peripheral blood. This CDR3 is CASSWTGTGGSGEQFF. CDR3 coding DNA: TGTGCCAGCAGTTGGACGGGGACAGGGGGTAGCGGGGAGCAGTTCTTC. Based on the CDR3 plus reference TRBV13 and TRBJ2-1, the full variable domain is AAGVIQSPRHLIKEKRETATLKCYPIPRHDTVYWYQQGPGQDPQFLISFYEKMQSDKGSIPDRFSAQQFSDYHSELNMSSLELGDSALYFCASSWTGTGGSGEQFFGPGTRLTVL.